This entry lists 32 T cell receptor beta chains sequenced from one sample in a study of blood T cell repertoires in COVID-19. Sequencing used immunoSEQ multiplex PCR; TCRdb keeps in-frame clones, though not all of them. The sample consists of approximately 250,000 clones, around 88% of them appearing once. Sequencing used PBMCs or T cells enriched from blood (not recorded which). The receptors shown here come from a woman aged 40 to 50 with acute COVID-19.

V usage is TRBV12-5 and J usage is TRBJ1-1; 7 bases line up with TRBD1. This CDR3 region has 15 residues. Germline V CDR1 and CDR2: LGHNT, FRNRAP. With 4 bases clipped from V and 8 bases from J, the junction kept 13 bases outside the gene matches. The CDR3: CASGSNPGTVNEAFF. CDR3 coding DNA: TGTGCTAGTGGTTCCAATCCCGGGACAGTTAACGAAGCTTTCTTT. The complete variable domain, with remaining parts taken from reference TRBV12-5 and TRBJ1-1, reads DARVTQTPRHKVTEMGQEVTMRCQPILGHNTVFWYRQTMMQGLELLAYFRNRAPLDDSGMPKDRFSAEMPDATLATLKIQPSEPRDSAVYFCASGSNPGTVNEAFFGQGTRLTVV.

The chain uses TRBV27 and TRBJ2-1; TRBD2 matches 10 bases. V lost 5 bases and J lost 3; bases outside the gene matches: 7. CDR3 length equals 16 residues. Germline V gene lookup returns CDR1 MNHEY and CDR2 SMNVEV (reference sequence). The chain's CDR3 is CASSPTTSGFYNEQFF. In DNA form, the CDR3 reads TGTGCCAGCAGTCCGACGACTAGCGGGTTCTACAATGAGCAGTTCTTC.

The V gene is TRBV29-1, the J gene TRBJ1-1, with D possibly TRBD1 on 6 matching bases. Germline CDR1 and CDR2: SQVTM and ANQGSEA. The CDR3 is 14 amino acids. Trimming stripped 5 bases from V and 5 bases from J, with 18 bases between. CDR3 DNA: TGCAGCGTTTGGGGACCAGGGGATGGTACTGAAGCTTTCTTT. This sequence encodes CSVWGPGDGTEAFF.

This clone was observed once. V and J are TRBV4-1 and TRBJ2-7; 8 nucleotides align to TRBD1. Trimming took 0 bases from V and 5 from J; bases not matched to a gene: 15. The CDR3 is made up of 18 amino acids. Germline assignment: CDR1 MGHRA and CDR2 YSYEKL. CDR3 in amino acids: CASSQDMGWTGIIHEQYF. The CDR3 nucleotides read TGCGCCAGCAGCCAAGATATGGGCTGGACAGGGATTATCCACGAGCAGTACTTC.

The rearrangement links TRBV7-2 to TRBJ1-2; D call uncertain. V lost 1 base, J lost 7 bases, and 19 bases lay in between. The CDR3 runs 16 residues. Germline V CDR1 and CDR2: SGHTA, FQGNSA. CDR3 nucleotides: TGTGCCAGCAGCTTAGTATTTGGGCGTCGCATACCTGGCTACACCTTC. Translation gives CASSLVFGRRIPGYTF.

The rearrangement links TRBV5-1 to TRBJ1-3; D is undetermined. The CDR3 loop spans 13 amino acids. Trimming stripped 4 bases from V and 12 bases from J, with 17 bases between. Looked up from germline, CDR1 is SGHRS and CDR2 is YFSETQ. The CDR3 coding sequence is TGCGCCAGCAGCGCGGGAGGCCTCACAGACATATATTTT. Encoded protein: CASSAGGLTDIYF.

The chain uses TRBV25-1 and TRBJ2-7, with D possibly matching TRBD2 (5 bases). CDR1 MGHDK and CDR2 SYGVNS come from the germline V gene. CDR3 length: 14 residues. The germline V and J ends were trimmed by 5 bases and 0 bases, with 11 bases remaining between them. This chain's CDR3 is CASSPRTPSYEQYV. In DNA, the CDR3 is TGTGCCAGCAGTCCTCGGACTCCCTCCTACGAGCAGTACGTC.

V is TRBV19 and J is TRBJ2-5; TRBD1 might be the D (5 bases). The CDR3 runs to 15 residues. V was clipped by 2 bases and J by 0 bases, with 10 bases between them. The germline V gene encodes CDR1 LNHDA and CDR2 SQIVND (reference sequence). Here the CDR3 DNA reads TGTGCCAGTAGTATACAGGGCCCATACCAAGAGACCCAGTACTTC. This gives the protein CASSIQGPYQETQYF. Variable domain in full (rest from reference TRBV19 and TRBJ2-5): DGGITQSPKYLFRKEGQNVTLSCEQNLNHDAMYWYRQDPGQGLRLIYYSQIVNDFQKGDIAEGYSVSREKKESFPLTVTSAQKNPTAFYLCASSIQGPYQETQYFGPGTRLLVL.

The chain is built from TRBV7-8 and TRBJ2-1; 7 bases line up with TRBD2. CDR1 SGHVS and CDR2 FQNEAQ come from the germline V gene. The trim removed 5 bases at V and 5 bases at J, leaving 21 bases unmatched. The CDR3 runs 19 residues. The CDR3 region has the DNA TGTGCCAGCAGCCCCAGGCGGGGGTGGCGGGAGAACAAGAACAATGAGCAGTTCTTC. This sequence encodes CASSPRRGWRENKNNEQFF.

The chain uses TRBV7-2 and TRBJ1-2; no clear D gene. The CDR3 is made up of 16 amino acids. Trimming cost V 5 bases and J 4 bases, with 20 bases left between them. The germline gives CDR1 SGHTA, CDR2 FQGNSA. The CDR3 DNA follows: TGTGCCAGCAGCCTTAGGCCGGGGAATAGCGGCTATGGCTACACCTTC. This translates into CASSLRPGNSGYGYTF.

The CDR3 spells CASTETGVAEAFF. The CDR3 DNA is TGTGCCAGCACGGAGACAGGGGTGGCTGAAGCTTTCTTT. J is TRBJ1-1 and V is TRBV28; TRBD1 aligns across 8 bases. Germline CDR1 is MDHEN and CDR2 is SYDVKM. J was trimmed by 6 bases and V by 7 bases; bases with no gene match: 7. The CDR3 spans 13 residues.

The chain links TRBV5-1 to TRBJ1-2, with TRBD1 as a possible D gene (6 bases). V was pared by 0 bases and J by 6 bases, with 15 bases between. Germline assignment: CDR1 SGHRS and CDR2 YFSETQ. The CDR3 is 15 residues long. CDR3 amino acids: CASSLDPGVMNGYTF. The CDR3 DNA reads as TGCGCCAGCAGCTTGGACCCAGGGGTTATGAATGGCTACACCTTC.

The table lists this clone with a few counts. The chain's CDR3 is CASSFRGGPQHF. In DNA form, the CDR3 reads TGTGCCAGCAGCTTCCGCGGGGGGCCCCAGCATTTT. The rearrangement uses TRBV3-1 (or the pseudogene TRBV3-2) and TRBJ1-5; perhaps TRBD1 as D (5 bases). This CDR3 region has 12 residues. V shed 5 bases and J shed 9 bases, with 11 bases lying between them. Germline values: CDR1 LGHDT, CDR2 YNNKEL (reference sequence).

The chain couples TRBV5-1 to TRBJ2-5, with D possibly being TRBD2 (6 bases). The CDR3 consists of 13 residues. Germline V gives CDR1 SGHRS, CDR2 YFSETQ. Trimming cost V 0 bases and J 7 bases, with 10 bases left between them. CDR3 amino acids: CASSLAGEWTQYF. CDR3 DNA sequence: TGCGCCAGCAGCTTGGCGGGAGAATGGACCCAGTACTTC.

The rearrangement links TRBV28 to TRBJ2-3; a possible D gene is TRBD2 (5 bases). This CDR3 is built from 18 residues. Deletions cut 5 bases from V and 0 bases from J, with 21 bases between. The germline gives CDR1 MDHEN, CDR2 SYDVKM. CDR3 in DNA: TGTGCCAGCAGTCCGGTTGAGGGAGAGGGTTACAGCACAGATACGCAGTATTTT. The encoded protein is CASSPVEGEGYSTDTQYF.

The chain links TRBV3-1 (or the pseudogene TRBV3-2) to TRBJ1-5; TRBD1 matches at 8 bases. V was clipped by 1 base and J by 0 bases; unmatched bases: 8. Germline CDR1 is LGHDT and CDR2 is YNNKEL (reference sequence). This CDR3 has 18 amino acids. The CDR3 sequence: CASSQGSGTGYSNQPQHF. CDR3 sequence (DNA): TGTGCCAGCAGCCAAGGGTCCGGGACAGGCTATAGCAATCAGCCCCAGCATTTT.

V and J are TRBV18 and TRBJ1-1; D is perhaps TRBD1 (5 bases). V was trimmed by 2 bases and J by 3 bases, leaving 16 bases between them. CDR1 and CDR2 from the germline V gene are KGHSH and LQKENI. CDR3 length equals 16 residues. The CDR3 bases are TGTGCCAGCTCACCAATCCAGGGATCCCTGGACACTGAAGCTTTCTTT. This translates into CASSPIQGSLDTEAFF.

CDR3 protein: CAISEIQGQGGYTF. DNA for the CDR3: TGTGCCATCAGTGAAATACAGGGGCAGGGGGGCTACACCTTC. The V call is TRBV10-3, the J call TRBJ1-2, with 7 positions matching TRBD1. There are 14 residues in the CDR3. V lost 3 bases, J lost 8 bases, and 9 bases stayed unmatched. Per the germline V gene, CDR1 is ENHRY and CDR2 is SYGVKD.

In this sample, this clone turned up once. The CDR3 is CASSQGGHRGSGNTIYF. CDR3 DNA sequence: TGCGCCAGCAGCCAAGGAGGACACAGGGGCTCTGGAAACACCATATATTTT. This chain joins TRBV4-1 and TRBJ1-3, with 7 bases aligning to TRBD1. With V trimmed by 1 base and J by 0 bases, 6 bases remained unmatched. Germline V gene sequence: CDR1 MGHRA, CDR2 YSYEKL. The CDR3 runs to 17 residues.

Comment on this clone: Different DNA sequences within this sample yield the same CDR3. This chain connects TRBV18 to TRBJ1-1; 9 bases fit TRBD1. V lost 2 bases and J lost 4; bases outside the gene matches: 8. The CDR3 has 16 residues. Germline V lookup: CDR1 KGHSH, CDR2 LQKENI. This chain's CDR3 is CASSPRTGDAGTEAFF. The CDR3 DNA sequence: TGTGCCAGCTCACCAAGGACAGGGGATGCTGGCACTGAAGCTTTCTTT.

The CDR3 sequence: CASSLAGPAETPTYEQYF. CDR3 DNA: TGCGCCAGCAGCCTGGCAGGTCCAGCGGAGACCCCAACCTACGAGCAGTACTTC. The rearrangement uses TRBV5-1 and TRBJ2-7; D perhaps matches TRBD2 (5 bases). V lost 4 bases and J lost 2, with 25 bases in between. Germline V gene data show CDR1 as SGHRS and CDR2 as YFSETQ. The CDR3 spans 18 residues.

V is TRBV19 and J is TRBJ1-4; TRBD1 agrees at 8 bases. Germline assignment: CDR1 LNHDA and CDR2 SQIVND (reference sequence). J lost 8 bases, V lost 1 base, and 6 bases had no gene match. This CDR3 has 15 amino acids. Here the CDR3 DNA reads TGTGCCAGTAGTATAGTCGGGACAGGCGCAGAAAAACTGTTTTTT. This gives the protein CASSIVGTGAEKLFF. Based on the CDR3 plus reference TRBV19 and TRBJ1-4, the full variable domain is DGGITQSPKYLFRKEGQNVTLSCEQNLNHDAMYWYRQDPGQGLRLIYYSQIVNDFQKGDIAEGYSVSREKKESFPLTVTSAQKNPTAFYLCASSIVGTGAEKLFFGSGTQLSVL.

This clone has a count of ten or more. The chain carries TRBV6-4 and TRBJ1-5, with 7 bases that match TRBD1. The ends lost 6 bases at V and 6 bases at J; junction bases unmatched: 17. CDR3 length: 17 residues. Germline-derived CDR1 and CDR2 are MRHNA and SNTAGT. CDR3 coding DNA: TGTGCCAGCAGGGGACGACAGGGCCAAACCTATCGTCAGCCCCAGCATTTT. Its protein is CASRGRQGQTYRQPQHF.

For the CDR3, the DNA is TGTGCCAGCAGTCTCTCCAGCTCTGGGGCCAACGTCCTGACTTTC. It specifies CASSLSSSGANVLTF. The gene calls are TRBV7-9 and TRBJ2-6; D is ambiguous. V gave up 6 bases and J gave up 0 bases, with 9 bases separating them. This CDR3 is 15 amino acids long. Germline CDR1 is SEHNR and CDR2 is FQNEAQ (reference sequence).

The chain joins TRBV7-9 to TRBJ2-1; D might be TRBD1 (5 bases). The CDR3 has 17 residues. Germline lookup yields CDR1 SEHNR and CDR2 FQNEAQ (reference sequence). With 4 bases removed from V and 4 bases from J, the gap between germline ends came to 20 bases. The CDR3 loop is CASSSKTHGQTYNEQFF. The CDR3 DNA reads as TGTGCCAGCAGCTCCAAAACCCACGGACAAACTTACAATGAGCAGTTCTTC.

This clone was detected ten times or more. Here the CDR3 DNA reads TGTGCCAGTAGTATCCGGACGGGGAGCACTGAAGCTTTCTTT. Its translation: CASSIRTGSTEAFF. V is TRBV19 and J is TRBJ1-1; no reliable D call. The CDR3 covers 14 residues. Germline V gene lookup returns CDR1 LNHDA and CDR2 SQIVND (reference sequence). V dropped 3 bases and J dropped 4 bases, with 12 bases sitting between them. Full variable domain (outside the CDR3, taken from reference TRBV19 and TRBJ1-1): DGGITQSPKYLFRKEGQNVTLSCEQNLNHDAMYWYRQDPGQGLRLIYYSQIVNDFQKGDIAEGYSVSREKKESFPLTVTSAQKNPTAFYLCASSIRTGSTEAFFGQGTRLTVV.

The chain recombines TRBV24-1 with TRBJ2-7; 13 bases fit TRBD2. This CDR3 region has 17 residues. The V and J ends lost 4 bases and 2 bases, in that order; junction bases with no gene match: 7. Germline V lookup: CDR1 KGHDR, CDR2 SFDVKD. The CDR3 region has the DNA TGTGCCACCAGTGACTCCACCGGGACTAGCGGGGCCTACGAGCAGTACTTC. Translation gives CATSDSTGTSGAYEQYF.

The chain links TRBV6-5 to TRBJ2-7, with 7 bases identical to TRBD2. This CDR3 is built from 14 residues. Germline V gene lookup returns CDR1 MNHEY and CDR2 SVGAGI. V shed 2 bases, J shed 6 bases, and the junction held 7 bases outside the gene matches. The CDR3 nucleotides read TGTGCCAGCAGTTACGAGGCAGGGAGGGGCGAGCAGTACTTC. Translation gives CASSYEAGRGEQYF.

This chain joins TRBV24-1 and TRBJ2-6, with 8 bases lining up with TRBD1. J gave up 0 bases and V 3 bases, and 9 bases lay outside the gene matches. The CDR3 sequence is 19 residues long. Germline values: CDR1 KGHDR, CDR2 SFDVKD. This CDR3 is CATSDVRGQGTSGANVLTF. The DNA for the CDR3 is TGTGCCACCAGTGATGTTAGAGGACAGGGAACCTCTGGGGCCAACGTCCTGACTTTC.

The chain uses TRBV19 and TRBJ2-2; 9 bases are a match to TRBD2. This CDR3 region has 17 residues. With V trimmed by 3 bases and J by 6 bases, 11 bases remained unmatched. Germline V lookup: CDR1 LNHDA, CDR2 SQIVND (reference sequence). The CDR3 spells CASSMRREGFMAGELFF. The CDR3, as DNA: TGTGCCAGTAGTATGCGGCGGGAGGGCTTCATGGCCGGGGAGCTGTTTTTT.

The rearrangement joins TRBV28 to TRBJ1-5; 12 bases agree with TRBD1. Germline V lookup: CDR1 MDHEN, CDR2 SYDVKM. V shed 7 bases, J shed 8 bases, and the junction held 6 bases outside the gene matches. The CDR3 length is 14 residues. The CDR3 DNA is TGTGCCAGCACCTCCGGGACAGGGGGCAAGCCCCAGCATTTT. This codes for CASTSGTGGKPQHF.

This clone was recorded only once. The chain joins TRBV6-5 to TRBJ1-1; D call uncertain. The CDR3 runs to 15 residues. Germline assignment: CDR1 MNHEY and CDR2 SVGAGI. Trimming took 6 bases from V and 1 from J, leaving 15 bases between them. Here the CDR3 reads CASRANLEPNTEAFF. The DNA of the CDR3 is TGTGCCAGCAGGGCCAATCTAGAGCCGAACACTGAAGCTTTCTTT.